This entry features one T cell receptor (beta chain) sequence. This entry is derived from a study of blood T cell repertoires in COVID-19. Study in general: Collection of acute and convalescent COVID-19 samples took place in the United States, Italy and Spain. Sample material is recorded as cDNA or gDNA derived from T cells, B-cell-depleted T cells, or PBMCs.

Methods used by the authors: Estimation of nucleated cell counts was performed using reference gene primer amplification. The protocol was immunoSEQ multiplex PCR, while the TCRdb copy is restricted to in-frame clones and leaves out a portion. That table gives V, J and clone size, and the DNA gave D and trimming. Here the sample spans approximately 150,000 clones, roughly 90% being singletons. Germline V lookup: CDR1 WNHNN, CDR2 SYGVQD (reference sequence). The CDR3 loop spans 15 amino acids. Between the trimmed V and J ends, which lost 0 bases and 8 bases, there was a span of 16 bases. Source material: peripheral blood. The genes are TRBV10-1 and TRBJ1-2; no definite D call. The clonotype originates from a man aged 55-75 years with active or convalescent COVID-19. DNA of the CDR3: TGCGCCAGCAGTGAGTCTGTCGGAGGGTATGAGGGCTACACCTTC. Translation gives CASSESVGGYEGYTF.